Listed below are T cell receptor beta chains from one sample, sequenced in a study of blood T cell repertoires in COVID-19. Profiled with immunoSEQ multiplex PCR; TCRdb holds only in-frame clones, not every one. The data contain approximately 90,000 clones, 75% to 80% of them singletons. Input material: peripheral blood. Source of these receptors: a man aged 65-85 years with COVID-19, enrolled during active disease. Both conserved end residues are part of each CDR3. The D gene is left open where the match is weak. Clone size is not always given. Where it is, it says once, few, many or a class for expanded clones.

v_gene	abundance	d_gene	j_gene	CDR3nt	CDR3aa
TRBV19	-	TRBD2	TRBJ2-5	TGTGCCAGTAGTCGCACTTGGCTAGCGGGAGAAGAGACCCAGTACTTC	CASSRTWLAGEETQYF
TRBV4-2	-	-	TRBJ2-2	TGTGCCAGCAGCCAGCAGGAGAACACCGGGGAGCTGTTTTTT	CASSQQENTGELFF
TRBV28	-	-	TRBJ2-7	TGTGCCAGCCGTCGTGACGGGAGCTACGAGCAGTACTTC	CASRRDGSYEQYF
TRBV7-3	few	-	TRBJ2-6	TGTGCCAGCAGCTCCCGCCAAGGGGCAGGGGCCAACGTCCTGACTTTC	CASSSRQGAGANVLTF
TRBV30	-	-	TRBJ2-7	TGTGCCTGGTCCCTTGACAGGATCTACTACGAGCAGTACTTC	CAWSLDRIYYEQYF
TRBV5-4	-	TRBD2	TRBJ2-5	TGTGCCAGCAGCTTGAACGGGGGGGGCGTGCGGGAGACCCAGTACTTC	CASSLNGGGVRETQYF
TRBV10-3	-	-	TRBJ2-7	TGTGCCATCTCCCTTGTTGGAGACGGGGTACGGCATTTC	CAISLVGDGVRHF
TRBV27	-	-	TRBJ2-5	TGTGCCAGCAGTTTATGGGTTAGCGGAGGCCAAGAGACCCAGTACTTC	CASSLWVSGGQETQYF
TRBV12-5	-	-	TRBJ1-1	TGTGCTAGTGGACAGGTCGGTTACACTGAAGCTTTCTTT	CASGQVGYTEAFF
TRBV5-1	-	-	TRBJ2-1	TGCGCCAGCAGCTTAGGGGGGGACAACTACAATGAGCAGTTCTTC	CASSLGGDNYNEQFF
TRBV7-9	many	TRBD2	TRBJ2-1	TGTGCCAGCAGTTCAAGCGGGGTCTCCTACAATGAGCAGTTCTTC	CASSSSGVSYNEQFF
TRBV6-5	-	TRBD1	TRBJ1-2	TGTGCCAGCAGCTCCGGACAGGTTCGTGGCTACACCTTC	CASSSGQVRGYTF
TRBV19	-	-	TRBJ2-7	TGTGCCAGTAGTATAAACAGGGGTAGCGGCGAACTTGACTCCTACGAGCAGTACTTC	CASSINRGSGELDSYEQYF
TRBV5-1	-	TRBD1	TRBJ1-5	TGCGCCAGCAGCTTGGCCGACAGGGGCGGCAATCAGCCCCAGCATTTT	CASSLADRGGNQPQHF
TRBV5-4	-	-	TRBJ2-7	TGTGCCAGCAGCCTGAAGTATAGGAACAGGGACGGGCCTATTTACGAGCAGTACTTC	CASSLKYRNRDGPIYEQYF
TRBV7-3	once	-	TRBJ1-2	TGTGCCAGCAGCTCAACGTCAGGGTATGGCTACACCTTC	CASSSTSGYGYTF
TRBV4-1	once	-	TRBJ2-2	TGCGCCAGCAGCAGGACTCCGAACACCGGGGAGCTGTTTTTT	CASSRTPNTGELFF
TRBV10-1	few	TRBD2	TRBJ2-2	TGCGCCAGCAGTAAAGGAGCGGGAGAAGGGATCGGGGAGCTGTTTTTT	CASSKGAGEGIGELFF
TRBV5-1	-	TRBD1	TRBJ1-1	TGCGCCAGCAGCTTGGGGGGGACAGGCTCGCCTGAAGCTTTCTTT	CASSLGGTGSPEAFF
TRBV28	-	TRBD2	TRBJ2-1	TGTGCCAGCCGGGGGGGACTAGCGGGAGGAAACTCCTACAATGAGCAGTTCTTC	CASRGGLAGGNSYNEQFF
TRBV7-2	-	-	TRBJ2-5	TGTGCCAGCAGCACCCACACAACAGGGGCGGGGGAGACCCAGTACTTC	CASSTHTTGAGETQYF
TRBV7-9	-	TRBD1	TRBJ1-4	TGTGCCAGCAGCGCGGACAGGGCTAATGAAAAACTGTTTTTT	CASSADRANEKLFF
TRBV4-3	-	TRBD2	TRBJ2-1	TGCGCCAGCAGCCAAGATCCACCGAGGAGCGGGGGGAGTTACAAGCAGTTCTTC	CASSQDPPRSGGSYKQFF
TRBV7-2	-	TRBD1	TRBJ2-7	TGTGCCAGCAGCTTAGTAGGGACAGGGACCTACGAGCAGTACTTC	CASSLVGTGTYEQYF
TRBV12-5	-	TRBD1	TRBJ2-2	TGTGCTAGTGGTTTTTATACAGGGGGCGGCAAGTCCGGGGAGCTGTTTTTT	CASGFYTGGGKSGELFF
TRBV28	-	-	TRBJ2-7	TGTGCCAGCAGTTTGGGTCGCGGAGGTAGCTCCTACGAGCAGTACTTC	CASSLGRGGSSYEQYF
TRBV5-4	-	-	TRBJ1-1	TGTGCCAGCAGCTTTGACAGAACTGAAGCTTTCTTT	CASSFDRTEAFF
TRBV28	-	TRBD2	TRBJ2-1	TGTGCCAGCACGCCCCTGCGGACTAGCGGGAGGGACGCCTACAATGAGCAGTTCTTC	CASTPLRTSGRDAYNEQFF
TRBV2	-	TRBD2	TRBJ2-1	TGTGCCGGTAGGACTAGCGGAGCCTACAATGAGCAGTTCTTC	CAGRTSGAYNEQFF
TRBV5-6	few	-	TRBJ2-3	TGTGCCAGCAGCCTACGATACACAGATACGCAGTATTTT	CASSLRYTDTQYF
TRBV13	-	TRBD2	TRBJ2-5	TGTGCCAGCCGGCCCGGTGGTAGCGGGGTTGGCGAGACCCAGTACTTC	CASRPGGSGVGETQYF
TRBV4-2	-	-	TRBJ2-1	TGTGCCAGCAGCCAAGAGACCAGGAATGAGCAGTTCTTC	CASSQETRNEQFF
TRBV28	-	TRBD1	TRBJ2-2	TGTGCCAGCAGTTTCATGGGACAGGGGGCGCCCGGGGAGCTGTTTTTT	CASSFMGQGAPGELFF
TRBV15	-	-	TRBJ2-2	TGTGCCACCAGCAGAGGGTCTCTAGCCCTCACCGGGGAGCTGTTTTTT	CATSRGSLALTGELFF
TRBV5-4	-	TRBD1	TRBJ1-4	TGTGCCAGCAGCACGACAGGGGGGGCTAATGAAAAACTGTTTTTT	CASSTTGGANEKLFF
TRBV7-2	-	TRBD2	TRBJ2-7	TGTGCCAGCAGCTTAGGGGTTAATAGCGGGAGCACCGCCTACGAGCAGTACTTC	CASSLGVNSGSTAYEQYF
TRBV29-1	-	-	TRBJ2-7	TGCAGCGGTGGCCAGAGGGAATCGGGCGAGCAGTACTTC	CSGGQRESGEQYF
TRBV28	few	-	TRBJ2-1	TGTGCCAGCAGTTTAGCGGGGCGGTCCACGGGTGAGCAGTTCTTC	CASSLAGRSTGEQFF
TRBV7-2	few	-	TRBJ1-1	TGTGCCAGCAGCACCCAGAAGGAGGGGGAAGCTTTCTTT	CASSTQKEGEAFF
TRBV7-9	-	-	TRBJ2-7	TGTGCCAGCAGCCATCCATCACAGGGTTCCTACGAGCAGTACTTC	CASSHPSQGSYEQYF
TRBV7-9	-	-	TRBJ2-4	TGTGCCAGCAGCTCGGACTTTGACATTCAGTACTTC	CASSSDFDIQYF